This T cell receptor (beta chain) was found in a study of blood T cell repertoires in COVID-19. Overall study context: Italy, Spain and the United States were the sources of the convalescent and acute COVID-19 samples. T cells, B-cell-depleted T cells, or PBMCs supplied cDNA or gDNA.

V lost 5 bases and J 2 bases, leaving 15 bases between the germline ends. The germline gives CDR1 SGHRS, CDR2 YFSETQ. The CDR3 length is 15 residues. In the original workflow: Nucleated cell counts were estimated from reference gene primer amplification. The data were produced by immunoSEQ multiplex PCR, yet TCRdb's version contains in-frame clones alone and is incomplete. The V and J calls and clone size were taken over from that table, and D and trimming were inferred from the DNA. The table has over 120,000 clones, approximately 84% seen once. This chain links TRBV5-1 with TRBJ2-3, with D maybe TRBD1 (6 bases). The sequenced sample consisted of peripheral blood. The source of this sequence is a woman between 55 and 75 years old with acute or convalescent COVID-19. Here the CDR3 reads CASSRQERSTDTQYF. In DNA form, the CDR3 reads TGCGCCAGCAGTCGACAGGAGCGGTCCACAGATACGCAGTATTTT.